One sample yielded the 29 T cell receptor beta chains listed below, sequenced in a study of Graves' ophthalmopathy and Graves' hyperthyroidism. The sequenced template was RNA, covering the TCR beta CDR3 region. Investigators did first-round RT-PCR with HTBI primers, then second-round multiplex PCR. Each CDR3 protein gets one entry after TCRdb re-called the multiplex PCR reads with MiXCR. The sample lists roughly 51,000 distinct CDR3 sequences, around half occurring once. Sequenced sample: peripheral blood. These receptor sequences come from an adult man with Graves' ophthalmopathy.

There are many counts of this clonotype. The chain joins TRBV5-1 to TRBJ2-7; 8 bases fit TRBD2. The germline CDR1 and CDR2 sequences are SGHRS and YFSETQ. Trimming cost V 6 bases and J 2 bases; bases outside gene matches: 10. This CDR3 spans 15 amino acids. The CDR3 sequence is CASKIGGGSAYEQYF. The CDR3 DNA reads TGCGCCAGCAAGATTGGCGGGGGGAGCGCCTACGAGCAGTACTTC.

This clonotype was observed at least ten times. This sequence joins TRBV3-1 and TRBJ2-7; the D gene is possibly TRBD2 (5 bases). Germline V lookup: CDR1 LGHDT, CDR2 YNNKEL (reference sequence). Trimming left V 3 bases short and J 6 bases short, with 15 bases between. The CDR3 has 14 residues. CDR3 nucleotide sequence: TGTGCCAGCAGCCAGACCCGACGGAGGACCGAGCAGTACTTC. Protein sequence: CASSQTRRRTEQYF.

The chain is built from TRBV7-8 and TRBJ1-3; D gene uncertain. Trimming stripped 3 bases from V and 0 bases from J, with 6 bases between. Germline V lookup: CDR1 SGHVS, CDR2 FQNEAQ. This CDR3 has 14 residues. The CDR3 DNA reads TGTGCCAGCAGCTTTGATACCTCTGGAAACACCATATATTTT. Encoded protein: CASSFDTSGNTIYF.

For this clonotype: One end of the junction fails to match germline, which may point to a read error. In DNA form, the CDR3 reads TGTGCCTGGAGTTGGGGACGGAGCGAGTTC. Translated: CAWSWGRSEF. This chain uses TRBV30 with TRBJ2-1; D may correspond to TRBD1 or TRBD2 (5 bases each). The CDR3 has 10 amino acids. Per the germline V gene, CDR1 is GTSNPN and CDR2 is SVGIG (reference sequence).

This clonotype was seen at least ten times. The chain has TRBV5-1 and TRBJ2-2; 12 bases fit TRBD2. Trimming at V came to 4 bases and at J to 4 bases, leaving 5 bases not matched to a gene. Germline V CDR1 and CDR2: SGHRS, YFSETQ. There are 16 residues in the CDR3. The CDR3 is CASSQTSGSATGELFF. CDR3 DNA sequence: TGCGCCAGCAGCCAGACTAGCGGGAGTGCCACCGGGGAGCTGTTTTTT.

V usage is TRBV12-3 or TRBV12-4 and J usage is TRBJ1-1; D is unresolved. V was trimmed by 3 bases and J by 4 bases, leaving 9 bases between them. The CDR3 has 13 amino acids. The CDR3 protein is CASSFGGSTEAFF. DNA of the CDR3: TGTGCCAGCAGTTTCGGAGGGAGCACTGAAGCTTTCTTT.

This chain joins TRBV5-7 and TRBJ2-5; perhaps D is TRBD1 or TRBD2 (5 bases each). TRBV5-7 is noted as an ORF with a role that remains uncertain. CDR3 size: 14 residues. The V end lost 1 base, the J end lost 2 bases, and 9 bases lay between the germline ends. The CDR3 DNA reads as TGTGCCAGCAGCTTGCGGGACGGACAAGAGACCCAGTACTTC. Amino acids: CASSLRDGQETQYF.

This clonotype has a count of ten or more. The genes are TRBV27 and TRBJ2-5; D may be TRBD1 (5 bases). The CDR3 contains 13 residues. CDR1 is MNHEY, CDR2 SMNVEV, per germline (reference sequence). The V end lost 10 bases, the J end lost 1 base, and 13 bases lay between the germline ends. This chain's CDR3 is CAIEDSLQETQYF. CDR3 coding DNA: TGTGCCATCGAAGACAGTCTCCAAGAGACCCAGTACTTC.

This clonotype was found many times. V and J are TRBV12-3 or TRBV12-4 and TRBJ2-5, with D possibly being TRBD1 (6 bases). CDR3 size: 11 residues. V was trimmed by 6 bases and J by 5 bases, leaving 7 bases between them. The CDR3 is CASSQGETQYF. In nucleotides, the CDR3 is TGTGCCAGCAGCCAGGGGGAGACCCAGTACTTC.

The CDR3 is CASSSKGGLDTQYF. The CDR3, as DNA: TGTGCCAGCAGCTCCAAGGGTGGCTTAGATACGCAGTATTTT. The J gene is TRBJ2-3, the V gene TRBV7-3, with D uncertain. Germline values: CDR1 SGHTA, CDR2 FQGTGA. V dropped 4 bases and J dropped 5 bases, with 13 bases sitting between them. The CDR3 has 14 amino acids.

This clonotype was seen repeatedly, ten times or more. The V call is TRBV6-6, the J call TRBJ1-6, with unresolved D. Trimming stripped 5 bases from V and 8 bases from J, with 13 bases between. Germline loops: CDR1 MNHNY, CDR2 SVGAGI (reference sequence). This CDR3 is built from 14 residues. The CDR3: CASSVQAGDSPLHF. Written as DNA, the CDR3 is TGTGCCAGCAGTGTCCAAGCTGGGGATTCACCCCTCCACTTT.

As to this clonotype: This may come from a read error, since a much larger clone is one base off. The chain carries TRBV24-1 and TRBJ1-6; D is possibly TRBD1 (5 bases). Between the trimmed V and J ends, which lost 12 bases and 7 bases, there was a span of 18 bases. In germline, CDR1 is KGHDR, CDR2 SFDVKD. This CDR3 has 14 residues. In DNA, the CDR3 is TGTGCCTGGAGTTCCGGGGGTGGGAATTCACCCCTCCACTTT. Its protein product is CAWSSGGGNSPLHF.

In this sample, this clonotype turned up many times. The V call is TRBV6-1, the J call TRBJ2-3; D gene unclear. The germline gives CDR1 MNHNS, CDR2 SASEGT. V dropped 3 bases and J dropped 5 bases, with 6 bases sitting between them. The CDR3 spans 12 residues. The CDR3 nucleotides read TGTGCCAGCAGTGAGCCTAGAGATACGCAGTATTTT. It encodes CASSEPRDTQYF.

The chain employs TRBV3-1 and TRBJ2-7; TRBD2 aligns across 9 bases. This CDR3 region has 18 residues. Germline CDR1 reads LGHDT; CDR2 reads YNNKEL (reference sequence). V lost 0 bases, J lost 5 bases, and 14 bases stayed unmatched. CDR3 nucleotides: TGTGCCAGCAGCCAAGATTTAGCGGGAGCCCTTCAGGCTGACGAGCAGTACTTC. It encodes CASSQDLAGALQADEQYF.

This clonotype has a handful of counts. The rearrangement uses TRBV15 and TRBJ1-6; tentatively, D is TRBD1 (5 bases). There are 16 residues in the CDR3. CDR1 is LNHNV, CDR2 YYDKDF, per germline (reference sequence). V was pared by 0 bases and J by 9 bases, with 15 bases between. This chain's CDR3 is CATSRDPQGSSSPLHF. As DNA, the CDR3 is TGTGCCACCAGCAGAGACCCTCAGGGATCGAGTTCACCCCTCCACTTT.

This clonotype has ten or more counts. The chain joins TRBV7-9 to TRBJ2-5, with TRBD2 matching over 10 bases. V lost 5 bases and J lost 2; bases outside the gene matches: 5. This CDR3 is 15 amino acids long. Germline-derived CDR1 and CDR2 are SEHNR and FQNEAQ (reference sequence). The CDR3 sequence: CASSISAGGQETQYF. CDR3 sequence (DNA): TGTGCCAGCAGCATCTCAGCGGGAGGGCAAGAGACCCAGTACTTC.

This clonotype has at least ten counts. The CDR3 here is CASSGGDTRFEKLFF. The CDR3 DNA follows: TGTGCCAGCAGCGGGGGGGACACCAGATTTGAAAAACTGTTTTTT. The chain has TRBV7-9 and TRBJ1-4; possible D gene TRBD1, 6 bases. CDR1 is SEHNR, CDR2 FQNEAQ, per germline (reference sequence). CDR3 size: 15 residues. V was pared by 5 bases and J by 7 bases, with 17 bases between.

V usage is TRBV7-2 and J usage is TRBJ1-6; D remains ambiguous. Trimming shortened V by 4 bases and J by 8 bases, and 12 bases separated the two germline ends. Germline V gene data show CDR1 as SGHTA and CDR2 as FQGNSA. The CDR3 contains 14 residues. The CDR3 sequence is CASSSGVRDSPLHF. Written as DNA, the CDR3 is TGTGCCAGCAGCTCCGGGGTCCGAGATTCACCCCTCCACTTT.

Of note for this clonotype: The junction shows a germline mismatch at one end, possibly a read error. The CDR3 DNA sequence: TGTGCCACCAGCAGAGGCGGACGGGGCAGTAAGCAGTACGCCTTC. Protein sequence: CATSRGGRGSKQYAF. The V gene is TRBV15, the J gene TRBJ1-2; D possibly corresponds to TRBD1 (5 bases). Germline loops: CDR1 LNHNV, CDR2 YYDKDF (reference sequence). The CDR3 loop spans 15 amino acids.

By sample fraction, this clonotype is medium-sized. The rearrangement links TRBV7-2 to TRBJ1-6; no firm D call. CDR1 and CDR2 (germline): SGHTA, FQGNSA. The germline V and J ends were trimmed by 5 bases and 9 bases, with 11 bases remaining between them. The CDR3 sequence is 13 residues long. This CDR3 reads CASSLRRGSPLHF. CDR3 DNA sequence: TGTGCCAGCAGCCTCAGACGAGGTTCACCCCTCCACTTT.

This clonotype came up a few times. The V and J genes are TRBV6-5 and TRBJ1-4, with TRBD1 matching over 9 bases. J was trimmed by 8 bases and V by 6 bases; bases with no gene match: 7. The germline V gene encodes CDR1 MNHEY and CDR2 SVGAGI. This CDR3 comprises 14 residues. CDR3 in amino acids: CASSLDRGGEKLFF. The CDR3 coding sequence is TGTGCCAGCAGCTTGGACAGGGGAGGGGAAAAACTGTTTTTT.

A remark on this clonotype: This may be a read error: a much more frequent sequence differs by one nucleotide. The chain carries TRBV6-2 or TRBV6-3 and TRBJ1-1; D not resolved. Germline lookup yields CDR1 MNHEY and CDR2 SVGEGT. This CDR3 region has 16 residues. The V gene lost 5 bases and the J gene lost 1 base, with 17 bases spanning the gap. The CDR3 nucleotides read TGTGCCAGCAGTCCCAATCCGGTCAGAGAGAACACTGAAGCTTTCTTT. Translating it yields CASSPNPVRENTEAFF.

This clonotype was seen ten or more times. The CDR3 bases are TGTGCCAGCAGTTACCAAGTGGATACGCAGTATTTT. It is translated as CASSYQVDTQYF. This rearrangement joins TRBV6-6 to TRBJ2-3, with D hard to call. Germline V gene lookup returns CDR1 MNHNY and CDR2 SVGAGI (reference sequence). Between the trimmed V and J ends, which lost 2 bases and 6 bases, there was a span of 6 bases. There are 12 residues in the CDR3.

The chain joins TRBV20-1 to TRBJ1-6; TRBD1 agrees at 8 bases. The length of the CDR3 is 13 residues. Germline CDR1 and CDR2: DFQATT and SNEGSKA (reference sequence). V shed 4 bases and J 8 bases; nucleotides not matched to a gene: 4. For the CDR3, the DNA is TGCAGTGCTACGGACAGGGTGTATTCACCCCTCCACTTT. Encoded protein: CSATDRVYSPLHF.

The chain links TRBV5-1 to TRBJ2-3; D remains ambiguous. This CDR3 contains 15 residues. The germline gives CDR1 SGHRS, CDR2 YFSETQ. Between the trimmed V and J ends, which lost 2 bases and 2 bases, there was a span of 12 bases. CDR3 nucleotide sequence: TGCGCCAGCAGCTTAGCCGACCCCTACACAGATACGCAGTATTTT. Its translation: CASSLADPYTDTQYF.

This clonotype occurred many times. The genes are TRBV5-1 and TRBJ2-2; perhaps TRBD1 as D (6 bases). The germline gives CDR1 SGHRS, CDR2 YFSETQ. The CDR3 has 15 amino acids. Trimming left V 1 base short and J 7 bases short, with 14 bases between. Written as DNA, the CDR3 is TGCGCCAGCAGCTTGCTGGGGGCGAGAAACGGGGAGCTGTTTTTT. It is translated as CASSLLGARNGELFF.

There are many counts of this clonotype. V usage is TRBV6-5 and J usage is TRBJ1-1; D not resolved. Per germline, CDR1 MNHEY and CDR2 SVGAGI. Trimming took 6 bases from V and 2 from J, leaving 10 bases between them. The CDR3 extends over 13 amino acids. The CDR3 here is CASRTRGNTEAFF. The CDR3, as DNA: TGTGCCAGCAGGACCCGGGGAAACACTGAAGCTTTCTTT.

V is TRBV29-1 and J is TRBJ2-3; the match to TRBD2 covers 7 bases. Germline V gene lookup returns CDR1 SQVTM and CDR2 ANQGSEA. The CDR3 is 14 amino acids. Trimming removed 5 bases from V and 0 bases from J; junction bases left unmatched: 5. The CDR3 loop reads CSVMTSSSTDTQYF. The CDR3 region has the DNA TGCAGCGTTATGACTAGCTCTAGCACAGATACGCAGTATTTT.

This clonotype is a singleton in its sample. V and J are TRBV25-1 and TRBJ1-1; no reliable D call. CDR3 length equals 15 residues. Germline V CDR1 and CDR2: MGHDK, SYGVNS. V lost 2 bases, J lost 0 bases, and 10 bases lay in between. The CDR3 coding sequence is TGTGCCAGCAGTGAAGAGGGCCAGTTGAACACTGAAGCTTTCTTT. Residues: CASSEEGQLNTEAFF.